These T cell receptor beta chains were read from a single sample in a study of T cells in Graves' hyperthyroidism and ophthalmopathy. TCRdb recomputed calls from the multiplex PCR reads with MiXCR, one row per CDR3 protein. The repertoire holds around 250,000 distinct CDR3 sequences, with roughly 15% as singletons. Sample: blood. Receptor source: a woman in her 40s with Graves' hyperthyroidism that later progressed to Graves' ophthalmopathy. The CDR3 runs from the conserved cysteine through the conserved F or W. A D gene is named only where the DNA matches it firmly. The size field is filled for only some rows; it gives once, few, many or a size class.

CDR3 DNA: TGCGCCAGCAGCCCCTTCTCCCAGGGTCGGTGGGAGACCCAGTACTTC; CDR3 protein: CASSPFSQGRWETQYF; V gene: TRBV5-1; clone size: many; D gene: .; J gene: TRBJ2-5
CDR3 DNA: TGCAGTGCTGGTGAGAAGCCTAGGAGGAGTGAGCAGTTCTTC; CDR3 protein: CSAGEKPRRSEQFF; V gene: TRBV20-1; clone size: .; D gene: .; J gene: TRBJ2-1
CDR3 DNA: TGTGCCAGCAGCCAAGGACTGGGACTAGCGGGTCACTTGGGGCAAGAGACCCAGTACTTC; CDR3 protein: CASSQGLGLAGHLGQETQYF; V gene: TRBV4-2; clone size: many; D gene: TRBD2; J gene: TRBJ2-5
CDR3 DNA: TGTGCCAGCAGTCCGTCGGGAGGGACCTACGAGCAGTACTTC; CDR3 protein: CASSPSGGTYEQYF; V gene: TRBV12-3/TRBV12-4; clone size: many; D gene: TRBD2; J gene: TRBJ2-7
CDR3 DNA: TGTGCCAGTAGTCCTCAGATAAGCAATCAGCCCCAGCATTTT; CDR3 protein: CASSPQISNQPQHF; V gene: TRBV19; clone size: .; D gene: .; J gene: TRBJ1-5
CDR3 DNA: TGCAGTGCTAGAGTGGATAGCGCGACTAGCGGGTACAATGAGCAGTTCTTC; CDR3 protein: CSARVDSATSGYNEQFF; V gene: TRBV20-1; clone size: many; D gene: TRBD2; J gene: TRBJ2-1
CDR3 DNA: TGCGCCAGCAGCTTGGCCGGGACCACGGACGAGCAGTACTTC; CDR3 protein: CASSLAGTTDEQYF; V gene: TRBV5-1; clone size: .; D gene: .; J gene: TRBJ2-7
CDR3 DNA: TGTGCCTGGAGTGACGGGAGGCGGGCAGATACGCAGTATTTT; CDR3 protein: CAWSDGRRADTQYF; V gene: TRBV30; clone size: .; D gene: TRBD2; J gene: TRBJ2-3
CDR3 DNA: TGTGCCAGCCGTTCCTGGGGGGGCCCTGAAGCTTTCTTT; CDR3 protein: CASRSWGGPEAFF; V gene: TRBV7-9; clone size: .; D gene: .; J gene: TRBJ1-1
CDR3 DNA: TGTGCCAGCAGTTCCGGGTGGCAGACCTACGAGCAGTACTTC; CDR3 protein: CASSSGWQTYEQYF; V gene: TRBV11-2; clone size: many; D gene: .; J gene: TRBJ2-7
CDR3 DNA: TGTGCCAGCAGTTTTAGCCCGGGGGGGGCGCACACTGAAGCTTTCTTT; CDR3 protein: CASSFSPGGAHTEAFF; V gene: TRBV27; clone size: many; D gene: .; J gene: TRBJ1-1
CDR3 DNA: TGTGCCAGCAGTGAACAGGGGGGGCACACTGAAGCTTTCTTT; CDR3 protein: CASSEQGGHTEAFF; V gene: TRBV25-1; clone size: many; D gene: TRBD1; J gene: TRBJ1-1
CDR3 DNA: TGTGCCACCAGGGGGGCAGGGATGGTCGAGCAGTACTTC; CDR3 protein: CATRGAGMVEQYF; V gene: TRBV28; clone size: .; D gene: .; J gene: TRBJ2-7
CDR3 DNA: TGTGCCACCCGACAGCCCCCTCTCGAGCAGTACTTC; CDR3 protein: CATRQPPLEQYF; V gene: TRBV15; clone size: .; D gene: .; J gene: TRBJ2-7
CDR3 DNA: TGTGCCAGCAGCCCGGGACAGGGAAAGTTAGAAGCTTTCTTT; CDR3 protein: CASSPGQGKLEAFF; V gene: TRBV7-9; clone size: many; D gene: TRBD1; J gene: TRBJ1-1
CDR3 DNA: TGTGCCAGCAGCCAAAAGAGGGGGCCCGGAAGGACAGCGAACACTGAAGCTTTCTTT; CDR3 protein: CASSQKRGPGRTANTEAFF; V gene: TRBV3-1; clone size: many; D gene: TRBD1; J gene: TRBJ1-1
CDR3 DNA: TGTACCAGCAGCTTCCCTGCCGGTGGCCTTGAAGCTTTCTTT; CDR3 protein: CTSSFPAGGLEAFF; V gene: TRBV13; clone size: few; D gene: .; J gene: TRBJ1-1
CDR3 DNA: TGTGCCTGGATAATTTGGAGGGGGACTGAAGCTTTCTTT; CDR3 protein: CAWIIWRGTEAFF; V gene: TRBV30; clone size: .; D gene: .; J gene: TRBJ1-1
CDR3 DNA: TGTGCCAGCAGTTCCACTCTAGCGGGAGGGGACGAGCAGTACTTC; CDR3 protein: CASSSTLAGGDEQYF; V gene: TRBV27; clone size: .; D gene: TRBD2; J gene: TRBJ2-7
CDR3 DNA: TGCAGCGTTGTGGGCGGCACGTGGGAGACCCAGTACTTC; CDR3 protein: CSVVGGTWETQYF; V gene: TRBV29-1; clone size: .; D gene: .; J gene: TRBJ2-5
CDR3 DNA: TGCAGCGCAAGGGGGCCTGATGAAAAACTGTTTTTT; CDR3 protein: CSARGPDEKLFF; V gene: TRBV29-1; clone size: .; D gene: TRBD1; J gene: TRBJ1-4
CDR3 DNA: TGTGCCTGCGGGCTAGCGGGGCGCACAGATACGCAGTATTTT; CDR3 protein: CACGLAGRTDTQYF; V gene: TRBV12-3/TRBV12-4; clone size: .; D gene: TRBD2; J gene: TRBJ2-3
CDR3 DNA: TGTGCCAGCAGTCCGGGACAGGGGAGGAATTCACCCCTCCACTTT; CDR3 protein: CASSPGQGRNSPLHF; V gene: TRBV27; clone size: many; D gene: TRBD1; J gene: TRBJ1-6
CDR3 DNA: TGTGCCAGCAGCGCTGAGGGACAGATCTCCTACAATGAGCAGTTCTTC; CDR3 protein: CASSAEGQISYNEQFF; V gene: TRBV9; clone size: few; D gene: TRBD1; J gene: TRBJ2-1
CDR3 DNA: TGTGCCACCAGCAGAGACCAATTCACAGATACGCAGTATTTT; CDR3 protein: CATSRDQFTDTQYF; V gene: TRBV15; clone size: .; D gene: .; J gene: TRBJ2-3
CDR3 DNA: TGCAGTGCTAGGGAGATGGGAGGAGCCTATGGCTACACCTTC; CDR3 protein: CSAREMGGAYGYTF; V gene: TRBV20-1; clone size: .; D gene: .; J gene: TRBJ1-2
CDR3 DNA: TGTGCCAGCAGTTACTATCAGGGGGACAATGAGCAGTTCTTC; CDR3 protein: CASSYYQGDNEQFF; V gene: TRBV6-5; clone size: many; D gene: TRBD1; J gene: TRBJ2-1
CDR3 DNA: TGTGCCAGCAGCTCCGGGACTCACTCCTACGAGCAGTACTTC; CDR3 protein: CASSSGTHSYEQYF; V gene: TRBV7-8; clone size: many; D gene: .; J gene: TRBJ2-7
CDR3 DNA: TGTGCCATCAGCCGGGCCCCGGGCTACGAGCAGTACTTC; CDR3 protein: CAISRAPGYEQYF; V gene: TRBV10-3; clone size: .; D gene: .; J gene: TRBJ2-7
CDR3 DNA: TGTGCCAGTAGTCCCGGGACACACAATCAGCCCCAGCATTTT; CDR3 protein: CASSPGTHNQPQHF; V gene: TRBV19; clone size: many; D gene: .; J gene: TRBJ1-5
CDR3 DNA: TGTGCCAGTAGTGTATTCGAGAATTCACCCCTCCACTTT; CDR3 protein: CASSVFENSPLHF; V gene: TRBV19; clone size: many; D gene: .; J gene: TRBJ1-6
CDR3 DNA: TGTGCCAGCAGTTCCTCATCAGCGGTTTCGGAGACCCAGTACTTC; CDR3 protein: CASSSSSAVSETQYF; V gene: TRBV28; clone size: many; D gene: .; J gene: TRBJ2-5
CDR3 DNA: TGTGCCAGCAGCTTAACAAACGGACTGGGAATCTACAATGAGCAGTTCTTC; CDR3 protein: CASSLTNGLGIYNEQFF; V gene: TRBV7-3; clone size: few; D gene: .; J gene: TRBJ2-1
CDR3 DNA: TGCAGTGCTAGAGGACTAGCGGGAGGACCTCCCTCCTACAATGAGCAGTTCTTC; CDR3 protein: CSARGLAGGPPSYNEQFF; V gene: TRBV20-1; clone size: .; D gene: TRBD2; J gene: TRBJ2-1
CDR3 DNA: TGTGCCAGCAGACACACTCTTAGCTCCTACAATGAGCAGTTCTTC; CDR3 protein: CASRHTLSSYNEQFF; V gene: TRBV3-1; clone size: many; D gene: .; J gene: TRBJ2-1
CDR3 DNA: TGCAGTGCTAGGGAATTAACGACAGACCAAGAGACCCAGTACTTC; CDR3 protein: CSARELTTDQETQYF; V gene: TRBV20-1; clone size: many; D gene: .; J gene: TRBJ2-5
CDR3 DNA: TGTGCCAGCAGCTTAGTACCTAGCGGGATTGACTACGAGCAGTACTTC; CDR3 protein: CASSLVPSGIDYEQYF; V gene: TRBV11-2; clone size: many; D gene: TRBD2; J gene: TRBJ2-7
CDR3 DNA: TGTGCCAGCACTCGTACTAGCGGGCCTGTAGAGACCCAGTACTTC; CDR3 protein: CASTRTSGPVETQYF; V gene: TRBV6-1; clone size: many; D gene: TRBD2; J gene: TRBJ2-5
CDR3 DNA: TGTGCCAGCAGGGGTAGCGGGCCCGTTCGGTCGGCAGATACGCAGTATTTT; CDR3 protein: CASRGSGPVRSADTQYF; V gene: TRBV2; clone size: many; D gene: TRBD2; J gene: TRBJ2-3
CDR3 DNA: TGTGCCAGCAGCGGTGGAATAAACACTGAAGCTTTCTTT; CDR3 protein: CASSGGINTEAFF; V gene: TRBV14; clone size: .; D gene: .; J gene: TRBJ1-1
CDR3 DNA: TGTGCCAGCAGAAGGACTAGCGGGAGCACAGATACGCAGTATTTT; CDR3 protein: CASRRTSGSTDTQYF; V gene: TRBV6-1; clone size: .; D gene: TRBD2; J gene: TRBJ2-3
CDR3 DNA: TGTGCCAGTAGTTGGGACAGCCAAGAGACCCAGTACTTC; CDR3 protein: CASSWDSQETQYF; V gene: TRBV19; clone size: many; D gene: TRBD1; J gene: TRBJ2-5
CDR3 DNA: TGTGCCATCAGTGACCCAGGAGACGATGAGCAGTTCTTC; CDR3 protein: CAISDPGDDEQFF; V gene: TRBV10-3; clone size: many; D gene: .; J gene: TRBJ2-1
CDR3 DNA: TGTGCCAGCAGCCCAGGACTAGCGGGGGCCCACAATGAGCAGTTCTTC; CDR3 protein: CASSPGLAGAHNEQFF; V gene: TRBV9; clone size: many; D gene: TRBD2; J gene: TRBJ2-1
CDR3 DNA: TGTGCCAGCGAACCGGGACTAGCGGGAGGGCGATTTATCGGGGAGCTGTTTTTT; CDR3 protein: CASEPGLAGGRFIGELFF; V gene: TRBV2; clone size: .; D gene: TRBD2; J gene: TRBJ2-2
CDR3 DNA: TGTGCCAGCAGCCAAGATTATGGAGGGGGCTTCTACAATGAGCAGTTCTTC; CDR3 protein: CASSQDYGGGFYNEQFF; V gene: TRBV4-2; clone size: many; D gene: .; J gene: TRBJ2-1
CDR3 DNA: TGTGCCAGCAGTTACGTTATGTTGGAGACCCAGTACTTC; CDR3 protein: CASSYVMLETQYF; V gene: TRBV6-5; clone size: many; D gene: .; J gene: TRBJ2-5
CDR3 DNA: TGTGCCAGCATAAAGGGACAGAATTACCGCGAGCAGTACTTC; CDR3 protein: CASIKGQNYREQYF; V gene: TRBV2; clone size: many; D gene: TRBD1; J gene: TRBJ2-7
CDR3 DNA: TGTGCCAGCAGTTTCCTAAGGACAATCCACACCGGGGAGCTGTTTTTT; CDR3 protein: CASSFLRTIHTGELFF; V gene: TRBV27; clone size: many; D gene: .; J gene: TRBJ2-2
CDR3 DNA: TGTGCCAGCAGCTTAGCTCGACTGTTTGATGAGCAGTTCTTC; CDR3 protein: CASSLARLFDEQFF; V gene: TRBV11-2; clone size: many; D gene: .; J gene: TRBJ2-1
CDR3 DNA: TGCGCCAGCGCAGACCTCTTTGGGGCCTACGAGCAGTACTTC; CDR3 protein: CASADLFGAYEQYF; V gene: TRBV5-1; clone size: many; D gene: .; J gene: TRBJ2-7
CDR3 DNA: TGTGCCAGCAGCGGGGGGAGATACCGGGACATAACATACTTC; CDR3 protein: CASSGGRYRDITYF; V gene: TRBV2; clone size: many; D gene: .; J gene: TRBJ2-5
CDR3 DNA: TGCGCCAGCAGCTTGGGGAGCGGGACAGATAGCACAGATACGCAGTATTTT; CDR3 protein: CASSLGSGTDSTDTQYF; V gene: TRBV5-1; clone size: many; D gene: .; J gene: TRBJ2-3
CDR3 DNA: TGTGCCAGCAGCCCACAGGGGCTCGGCAATCAGCCCCAGCATTTT; CDR3 protein: CASSPQGLGNQPQHF; V gene: TRBV7-9; clone size: many; D gene: TRBD1; J gene: TRBJ1-5